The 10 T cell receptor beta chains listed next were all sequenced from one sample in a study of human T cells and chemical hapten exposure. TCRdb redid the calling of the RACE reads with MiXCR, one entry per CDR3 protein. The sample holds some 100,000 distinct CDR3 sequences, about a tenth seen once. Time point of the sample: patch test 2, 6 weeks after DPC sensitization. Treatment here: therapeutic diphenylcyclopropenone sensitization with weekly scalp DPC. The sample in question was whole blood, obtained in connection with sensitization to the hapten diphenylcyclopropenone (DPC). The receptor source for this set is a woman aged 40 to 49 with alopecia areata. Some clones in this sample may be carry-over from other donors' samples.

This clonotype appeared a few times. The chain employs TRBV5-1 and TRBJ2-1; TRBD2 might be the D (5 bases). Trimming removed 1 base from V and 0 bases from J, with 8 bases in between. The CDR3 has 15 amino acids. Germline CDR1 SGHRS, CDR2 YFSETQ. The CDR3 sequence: CASSLLASSYNEQFF. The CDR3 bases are TGCGCCAGCAGCTTGCTAGCTAGCTCCTACAATGAGCAGTTCTTC.

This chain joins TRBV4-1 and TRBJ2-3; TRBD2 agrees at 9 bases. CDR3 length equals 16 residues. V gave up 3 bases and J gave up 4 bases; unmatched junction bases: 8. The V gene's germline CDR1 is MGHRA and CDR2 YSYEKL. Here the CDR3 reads CASSQFAGGAADTQYF. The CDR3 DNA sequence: TGCGCCAGCAGCCAGTTCGCGGGGGGGGCGGCAGATACGCAGTATTTT.

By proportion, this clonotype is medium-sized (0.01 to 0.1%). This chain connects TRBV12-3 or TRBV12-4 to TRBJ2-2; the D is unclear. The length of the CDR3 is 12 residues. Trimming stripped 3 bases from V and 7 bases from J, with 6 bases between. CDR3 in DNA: TGTGCCAGCAGTTTTGAGGTCGGGGAGCTGTTTTTT. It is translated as CASSFEVGELFF.

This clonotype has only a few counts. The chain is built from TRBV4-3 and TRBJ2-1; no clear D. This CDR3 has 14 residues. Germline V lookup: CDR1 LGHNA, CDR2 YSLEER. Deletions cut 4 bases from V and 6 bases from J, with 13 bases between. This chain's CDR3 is CASSPRTRANEQFF. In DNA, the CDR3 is TGCGCCAGCAGCCCTCGGACCCGCGCCAATGAGCAGTTCTTC.

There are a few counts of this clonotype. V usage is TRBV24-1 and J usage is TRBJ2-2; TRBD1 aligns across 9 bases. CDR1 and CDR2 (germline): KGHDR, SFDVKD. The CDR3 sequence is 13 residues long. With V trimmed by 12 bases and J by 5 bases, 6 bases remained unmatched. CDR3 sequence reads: CASNRGRTGELFF. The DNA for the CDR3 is TGTGCCTCAAACAGGGGGCGGACCGGGGAGCTGTTTTTT.

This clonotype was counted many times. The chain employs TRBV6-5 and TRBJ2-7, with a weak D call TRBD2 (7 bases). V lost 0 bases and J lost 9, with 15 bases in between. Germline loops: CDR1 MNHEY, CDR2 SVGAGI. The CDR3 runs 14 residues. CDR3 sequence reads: CASSYSGGGRLQYF. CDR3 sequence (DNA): TGTGCCAGCAGTTACTCGGGAGGGGGGCGCCTGCAGTACTTC.

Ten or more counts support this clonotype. The CDR3 bases are TGTGCCAGCAGCACAGGGGGCGAGAACACTGAAGCTTTCTTT. It encodes CASSTGGENTEAFF. This rearrangement joins TRBV5-4 to TRBJ1-1, with 9 bases that match TRBD1. The CDR3 covers 14 residues. Germline V gene sequence: CDR1 SGHNT, CDR2 YYREEE (reference sequence). Unmatched junction bases numbered 2, after V lost 4 bases and J lost 1 base.

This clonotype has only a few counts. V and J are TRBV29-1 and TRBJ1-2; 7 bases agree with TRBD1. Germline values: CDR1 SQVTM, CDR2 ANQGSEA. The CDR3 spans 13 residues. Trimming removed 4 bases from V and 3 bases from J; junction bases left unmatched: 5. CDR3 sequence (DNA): TGCAGCGTTGGACAGGGCTCGGACTATGGCTACACCTTC. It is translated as CSVGQGSDYGYTF.

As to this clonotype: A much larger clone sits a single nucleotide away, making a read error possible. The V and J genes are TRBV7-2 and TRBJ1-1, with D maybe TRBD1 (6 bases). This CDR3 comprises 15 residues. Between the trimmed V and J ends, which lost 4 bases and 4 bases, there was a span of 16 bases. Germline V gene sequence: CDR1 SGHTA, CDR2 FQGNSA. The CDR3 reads CASSSMKGVGTEAFF. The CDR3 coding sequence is TGTGCCAGCAGCTCGATGAAGGGGGTTGGCACTGAAGCTTTCTTT.

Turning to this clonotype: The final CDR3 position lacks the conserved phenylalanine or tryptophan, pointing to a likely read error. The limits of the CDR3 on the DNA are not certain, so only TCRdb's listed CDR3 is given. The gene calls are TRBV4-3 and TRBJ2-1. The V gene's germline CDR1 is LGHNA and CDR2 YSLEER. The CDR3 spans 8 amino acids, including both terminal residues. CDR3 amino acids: CASSQDTP.